This is a list of T cell receptor beta chains from one sample in a study of cytomegalovirus exposure and HLA in healthy donors. TCRdb's table, derived via immunoSEQ multiplex PCR, lists solely in-frame clones and lacks some. This table holds about 150,000 clones, roughly 82% found once. What was sequenced was PBMCs. Every receptor here comes from a woman in her forties or fifties in good health and CMV-seropositive. Both conserved end residues are trimmed from each CDR3.

J	V	CDR3
TRBJ2-2	TRBV7-9	ASSLSSTGELF
TRBJ1-2	TRBV7-8	ASSQGQNYGYT
TRBJ2-3	TRBV9	ASSLGLAGGLLGTDTQY
TRBJ1-1	TRBV5-6	ASTPRAGRTEAF
TRBJ2-1	TRBV7-8	ASSLVAGPSSYNEQF
TRBJ1-3	TRBV5-1	ASSLDLSGNTIY
TRBJ1-1	TRBV6-1	ASSETQNLNTEAF
TRBJ2-7	TRBV30	AWSVQVSYEQY
TRBJ1-4	TRBV18	ASSPGTTNEKLF
TRBJ1-2	TRBV5-6	ASSSLGGNYGYT
TRBJ2-2	TRBV30	AWSTRGIGSGELF
TRBJ2-1	TRBV2	ASAKGGNEQF
TRBJ1-6	TRBV10-2	ASSVKGQASSYNSPLH
TRBJ2-2	TRBV5-8	ASSYRSRHTGELF
TRBJ1-1	TRBV25-1	ASRKTGRTEAF
TRBJ2-5	TRBV5-4	ASSLSGDQETQY
TRBJ2-1	TRBV6-1	ASRGTSPHEQF